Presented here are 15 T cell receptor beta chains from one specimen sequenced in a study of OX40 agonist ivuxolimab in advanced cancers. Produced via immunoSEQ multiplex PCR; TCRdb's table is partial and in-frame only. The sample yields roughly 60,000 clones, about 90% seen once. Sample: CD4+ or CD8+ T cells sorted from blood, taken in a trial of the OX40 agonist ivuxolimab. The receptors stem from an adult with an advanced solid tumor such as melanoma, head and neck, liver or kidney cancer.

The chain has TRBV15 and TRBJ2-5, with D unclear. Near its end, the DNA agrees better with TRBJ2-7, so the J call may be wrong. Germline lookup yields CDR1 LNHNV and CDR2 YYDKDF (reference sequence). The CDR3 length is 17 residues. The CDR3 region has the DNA TGTGCCACCAGCAGAGATACAGCCCAAGGGTCGGCCTACGAGCAGTACTTC. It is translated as CATSRDTAQGSAYEQYF.

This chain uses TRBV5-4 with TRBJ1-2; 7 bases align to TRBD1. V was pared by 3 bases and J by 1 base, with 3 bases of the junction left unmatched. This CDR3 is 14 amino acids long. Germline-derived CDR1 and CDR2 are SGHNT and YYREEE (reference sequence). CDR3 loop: CASSSRDSNYGYTF. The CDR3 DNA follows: TGTGCCAGCAGCTCGCGGGACAGTAACTATGGCTACACCTTC.

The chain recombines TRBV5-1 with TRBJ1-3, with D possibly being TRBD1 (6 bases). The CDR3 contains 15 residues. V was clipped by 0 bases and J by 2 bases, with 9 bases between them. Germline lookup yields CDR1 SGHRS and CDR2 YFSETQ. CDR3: CASSLANRAGNTIYF. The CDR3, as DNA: TGCGCCAGCAGCTTGGCCAACAGGGCTGGAAACACCATATATTTT.

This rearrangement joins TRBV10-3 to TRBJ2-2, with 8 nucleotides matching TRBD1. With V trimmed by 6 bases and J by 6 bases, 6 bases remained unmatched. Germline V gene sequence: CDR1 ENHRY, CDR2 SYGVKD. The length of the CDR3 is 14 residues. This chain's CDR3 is CAIRTTGVPGELFF. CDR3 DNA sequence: TGTGCCATCAGGACGACAGGGGTCCCCGGGGAGCTGTTTTTT.

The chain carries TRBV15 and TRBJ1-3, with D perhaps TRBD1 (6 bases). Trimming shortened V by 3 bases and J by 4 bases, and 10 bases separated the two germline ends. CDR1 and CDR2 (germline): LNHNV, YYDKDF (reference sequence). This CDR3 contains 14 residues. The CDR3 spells CATSSGQIGNTIYF. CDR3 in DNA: TGTGCCACCAGCAGTGGACAGATAGGAAACACCATATATTTT.

CDR3 region: CSVNNAAGPSYEQYF. CDR3 nucleotide sequence: TGCAGCGTTAACAATGCGGCAGGTCCCTCCTACGAGCAGTACTTC. V is TRBV29-1 and J is TRBJ2-7; the D is unclear. V lost 5 bases to trimming and J lost 0 bases, with 17 bases between them. This CDR3 is 15 amino acids long. CDR1 is SQVTM and CDR2 is ANQGSEA in the germline V gene.

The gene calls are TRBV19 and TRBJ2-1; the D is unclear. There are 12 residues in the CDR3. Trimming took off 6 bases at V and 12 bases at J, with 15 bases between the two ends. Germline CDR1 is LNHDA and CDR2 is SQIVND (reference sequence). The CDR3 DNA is TGTGCCAGTAGAGGAATTTTGTTATCGCAGTTCTTC. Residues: CASRGILLSQFF.

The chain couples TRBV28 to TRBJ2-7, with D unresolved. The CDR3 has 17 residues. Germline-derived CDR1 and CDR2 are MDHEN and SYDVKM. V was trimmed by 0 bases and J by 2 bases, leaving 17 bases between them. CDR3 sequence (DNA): TGTGCCAGCAGTTTATGGGTGTCGGGCCGAAAAGCCTACGAGCAGTACTTC. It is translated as CASSLWVSGRKAYEQYF.

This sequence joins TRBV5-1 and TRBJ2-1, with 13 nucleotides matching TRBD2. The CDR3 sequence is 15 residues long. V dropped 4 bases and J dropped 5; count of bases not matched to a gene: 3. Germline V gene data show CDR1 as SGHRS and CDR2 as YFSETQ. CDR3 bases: TGCGCCAGCAGCATGGGACTAGCGGGGAACAATGAGCAGTTCTTC. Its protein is CASSMGLAGNNEQFF.

The CDR3, as DNA: TGCGCCAGCAGCAGCGGACTAGCGGGACTTACAGATACGCAGTATTTT. Protein sequence: CASSSGLAGLTDTQYF. This chain connects TRBV5-1 to TRBJ2-3, with 12 bases that match TRBD2. V lost 4 bases and J lost 3; bases outside the gene matches: 6. The CDR3 length is 16 residues. Germline values: CDR1 SGHRS, CDR2 YFSETQ.

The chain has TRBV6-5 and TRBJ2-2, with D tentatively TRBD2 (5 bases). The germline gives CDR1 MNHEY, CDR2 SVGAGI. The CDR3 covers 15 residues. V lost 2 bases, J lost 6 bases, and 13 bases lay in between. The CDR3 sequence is CASSYLRARAGELFF. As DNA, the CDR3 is TGTGCCAGCAGTTACCTCCGGGCGCGGGCCGGGGAGCTGTTTTTT.

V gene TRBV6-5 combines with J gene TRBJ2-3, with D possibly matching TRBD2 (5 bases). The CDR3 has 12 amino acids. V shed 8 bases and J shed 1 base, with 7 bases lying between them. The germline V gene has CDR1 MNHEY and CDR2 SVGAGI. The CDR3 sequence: CASRDRTDTQYF. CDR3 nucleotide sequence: TGTGCCAGCCGGGATCGCACAGATACGCAGTATTTT.

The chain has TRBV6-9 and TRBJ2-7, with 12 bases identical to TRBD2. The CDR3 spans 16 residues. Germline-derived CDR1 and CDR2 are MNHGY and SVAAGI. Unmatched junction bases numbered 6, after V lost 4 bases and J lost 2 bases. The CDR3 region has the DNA TGTGCCAGCAGTTTCGAACTAGCGGGAGGTCCCTACGAGCAGTACTTC. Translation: CASSFELAGGPYEQYF.

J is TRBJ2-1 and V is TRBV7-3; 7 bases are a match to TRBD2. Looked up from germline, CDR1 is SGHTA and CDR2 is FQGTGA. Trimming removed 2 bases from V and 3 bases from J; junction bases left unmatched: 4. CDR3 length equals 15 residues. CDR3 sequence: CASSLWAGDYNEQFF. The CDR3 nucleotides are TGTGCCAGCAGCTTATGGGCGGGGGACTACAATGAGCAGTTCTTC.

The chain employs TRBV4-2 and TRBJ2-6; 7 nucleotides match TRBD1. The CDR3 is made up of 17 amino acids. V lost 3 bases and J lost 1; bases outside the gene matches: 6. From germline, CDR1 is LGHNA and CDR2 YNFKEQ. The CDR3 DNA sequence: TGTGCCAGCAGCCACCCGACAGGGCCGTCTGGGGCCAACGTCCTGACTTTC. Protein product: CASSHPTGPSGANVLTF.